This T cell receptor (beta chain) was identified in a study of blood T cells in healthy people across ages. A sample-barcoded 5' primer and a J-beta primer mix were used in a second PCR of roughly 6 to 11 cycles. TCRdb called the 5' RACE reads again in MiXCR, with one record for every CDR3 protein. The sample has about 1,400,000 distinct CDR3 sequences, around 55% seen once. The sample providers were healthy Caucasian people from Russia, aged roughly 6 to 95. Each sample yielded at least 6 million isolated PBMCs. Germline V gene sequence: CDR1 MNHEY, CDR2 SVGEGT. There are 15 residues in the CDR3. Of note for this clonotype: A read error may account for a junction end that differs from germline.

The rearrangement links TRBV6-2 or TRBV6-3 to TRBJ2-1, with D unresolved. Material for sequencing was blood. This TCR derives from a man aged 18 to 30 in good health. The CDR3 sequence: CAGSYSTAIGSEQFF. The CDR3 nucleotides are TGTGCCGGCAGTTACTCTACGGCGATTGGATCGGAGCAGTTCTTC.